This is a list of T cell receptor beta chains from one sample in a study of cytomegalovirus exposure and HLA in healthy donors. The protocol was immunoSEQ multiplex PCR, while the TCRdb copy is restricted to in-frame clones and leaves out a portion. The sample shows about 160,000 clones, approximately 79% of them seen only once. The sequenced sample consisted of PBMCs. These TCRs come from a man in his fifties or sixties in good health and CMV-seronegative. Each CDR3 is given without its conserved first and last residue. Expanded clones get a size class; other rows say once, few or many, or leave the size out.

TRBJ2-2 - TRBV30 AWSVSGSGELF
TRBJ1-1 - TRBV19 ASSIDRTGPTEAF
TRBJ2-1 - TRBV4-3 ASSQLVGGSSYNEQF
TRBJ1-1 - TRBV4-2 ASSQDTGSDLRTEAF
TRBJ2-1 - TRBV29-1 SASEGQGDSEQF
TRBJ2-7 - TRBV27 ASSLGGSYEQY
TRBJ2-1 few TRBV11-2 ASSLDPSYASEQF
TRBJ1-5 - TRBV2 ASSNTGATQPQH
TRBJ1-1 - TRBV27 ASSPVGRGEAF
TRBJ2-7 - TRBV27 ASRRPGSYEQY
TRBJ2-5 - TRBV7-9 ASSLGLAVYQETQY
TRBJ2-4 - TRBV6-6 ASSYLTEAKNIQY
TRBJ1-1 few TRBV29-1 SSAVGGNTEAF
TRBJ2-6 - TRBV5-1 ASSQFPPGQRAAGANVLT
TRBJ1-4 - TRBV29-1 SVVVGGRGEKLF
TRBJ2-7 - TRBV6-5 ASSYEGRYYEQY
TRBJ1-6 - TRBV5-8 ASSRDRGNTPLH
TRBJ2-3 - TRBV7-4 ASSLSGVDRAVYDTQY
TRBJ2-1 - TRBV5-5 ASIGEFPGNEQF
TRBJ1-5 few TRBV6-5 ASSGGQVNQPQH
TRBJ2-2 - TRBV4-1 ASSQAVAGRTGELF
TRBJ1-1 few TRBV9 ASSVVVMNTEAF
TRBJ2-7 - TRBV14 ASSQDQSRTSGIGRSYEQY
TRBJ2-1 - TRBV2 ASRGLAGVGTYNEQF
TRBJ2-7 - TRBV5-8 ASSRWVGRGSDEQY
TRBJ1-1 - TRBV18 ASSTGGATNTEAF
TRBJ2-7 - TRBV5-1 ASSSTSTSGAGDEQY
TRBJ1-6 - TRBV27 ASSPQGYNSPLH